These 27 T cell receptor beta chains were sequenced from one sample in a study of molecular identifiers for immune sequencing clone quantification. Using its own MiXCR run on the PCR reads, TCRdb lists one record per CDR3 protein. The table includes 90,000 to 120,000 distinct CDR3 sequences, about 35% detected once. Sequenced input: naive CD8+ T cells from blood, with Jurkat cell RNA spiked in. Subset noted: FACS-sorted CD8+CD4-CCR7+CD45RA+ naive T cells. The receptors here all came from a human donor in good health. Some libraries in this study had Jurkat cell RNA spiked in.

In the case of this clonotype: This may be a read error: a much more frequent sequence differs by one nucleotide. The chain couples TRBV29-1 to TRBJ2-2; TRBD2 is a possible D gene (5 bases). The CDR3 totals 13 residues. Germline V gene sequence: CDR1 SQVTM, CDR2 ANQGSEA. Written as DNA, the CDR3 is TGCAGCGTTGAAGGGGAACTCACCGGGGAGCTGATTTTT. This gives the protein CSVEGELTGELIF.

Many counts were recorded for this clonotype. The V gene is TRBV27, the J gene TRBJ1-1; D not resolved. Trimming removed 8 bases at V and 2 bases at J, with 12 bases between. CDR1 is MNHEY and CDR2 is SMNVEV in the germline V gene (reference sequence). There are 13 residues in the CDR3. The CDR3 here is CASRIGPNTEAFF. CDR3 DNA sequence: TGTGCCAGCCGGATCGGCCCCAACACTGAAGCTTTCTTT.

Points on this clonotype: A much larger clone lies a single base off, so this may be a read error. The chain is built from TRBV28 and TRBJ2-6, with D maybe TRBD1 (5 bases). The CDR3 covers 15 residues. The germline CDR1 and CDR2 sequences are MDHEN and SYDVKM. The CDR3 region is CASSFRGHGANDLTF. The CDR3 nucleotides are TGTGCCAGCAGTTTCCGCGGCCATGGGGCCAACGACCTGACTTTC.

As concerns this clonotype: A much bigger clone sits one base away, suggesting this may be a read error. This chain links TRBV28 with TRBJ2-5; D gene ambiguous. The CDR3 totals 10 residues. Germline assignment: CDR1 MDHEN and CDR2 SYDVKM. V gave up 6 bases and J gave up 13 bases, with 12 bases separating them. In DNA, the CDR3 is TGTGCCAGCAGCAGATTGGCCCTGTACTTC. Translating it yields CASSRLALYF.

A few counts support this clonotype. V gene TRBV18 combines with J gene TRBJ2-2; D remains unclear. Germline V CDR1 and CDR2: KGHSH, LQKENI. V lost 0 bases, J lost 3 bases, and 8 bases lay in between. The CDR3 sequence is 15 residues long. This CDR3 reads CASSPPADHTGELFF. The CDR3 nucleotides read TGTGCCAGCTCACCACCGGCGGATCACACCGGGGAGCTGTTTTTT.

This clonotype appeared many times. The gene calls are TRBV29-1 and TRBJ1-3, with D unresolved. The V gene's germline CDR1 is SQVTM and CDR2 ANQGSEA. The germline V and J ends were trimmed by 4 bases and 4 bases, with 17 bases remaining between them. The CDR3 spans 15 residues. CDR3 protein: CSVVDTKGRGNTIYF. DNA of the CDR3: TGCAGCGTTGTGGATACTAAAGGGCGAGGAAACACCATATATTTT.

Comment on this clonotype: This may stem from a read error, because a much larger clone lies one nucleotide away. The V call is TRBV7-8, the J call TRBJ2-1; D gene uncertain. The CDR3 sequence is 12 residues long. Per germline, CDR1 SGHVS and CDR2 FQNEAQ. The CDR3 loop reads CASSNGHNEQIF. DNA of the CDR3: TGTGCCAGCAGCAACGGGCACAATGAGCAGATCTTC.

This clonotype has a count of ten or more. The rearrangement links TRBV5-6 to TRBJ2-7, with unresolved D. This CDR3 contains 13 residues. V lost 1 base and J 3 bases, leaving 8 bases between the germline ends. Per the germline V gene, CDR1 is SGHDT and CDR2 is YYEEEE. The CDR3 protein is CASSLIQDYEQYF. In DNA, the CDR3 is TGTGCCAGCAGCTTGATCCAGGACTACGAGCAGTACTTC. The full variable domain, with the rest looked up from reference TRBV5-6 and TRBJ2-7, is DAGVTQSPTHLIKTRGQQVTLRCSPKSGHDTVSWYQQALGQGPQFIFQYYEEEERQRGNFPDRFSGHQFPNYSSELNVNALLLGDSALYLCASSLIQDYEQYFGPGTRLTVT.

Only a few counts were recorded for this clonotype. The CDR3 loop is CASSFQGVETQYF. CDR3 coding DNA: TGTGCCAGCAGTTTCCAGGGGGTTGAGACCCAGTACTTC. The chain links TRBV7-9 to TRBJ2-5, with TRBD1 identical over 7 bases. The germline V gene has CDR1 SEHNR and CDR2 FQNEAQ (reference sequence). The length of the CDR3 is 13 residues. The V and J ends lost 6 bases and 5 bases, in that order; junction bases with no gene match: 6.

This clonotype occurred once. A much bigger clone sits one base away, suggesting this may be a read error. The chain joins TRBV5-6 to TRBJ2-3; 9 bases match TRBD2. The germline V gene encodes CDR1 SGHDT and CDR2 YYEEEE. This CDR3 has 17 amino acids. The CDR3 reads CVSSMIGSGRPTDTQYF. The CDR3 region has the DNA TGTGTCAGCAGCATGATAGGTAGCGGGAGACCCACAGATACGCAGTATTTT.

In regard to this clonotype: A much larger clone lies a single base off, so this may be a read error. This CDR3 is missing its conserved last phenylalanine or tryptophan, likely due to a read error. The gene calls are TRBV5-4 and TRBJ2-1, with 7 bases identical to TRBD2. V dropped 5 bases and J dropped 4; count of bases not matched to a gene: 9. The CDR3 runs 15 residues. Germline CDR1 reads SGHNT; CDR2 reads YYREEE (reference sequence). The DNA for the CDR3 is TGTGCCAGCAGTCCTTTAGCGGGCCTTTACAATGAGCAGTTCCTC. Encoded protein: CASSPLAGLYNEQFL.

This clonotype was seen a few times. The rearrangement uses TRBV18 and TRBJ1-1; no clear D gene. Trimming removed 2 bases at V and 1 base at J, with 14 bases between. CDR1 and CDR2 (germline): KGHSH, LQKENI. The length of the CDR3 is 16 residues. Here the CDR3 DNA reads TGTGCCAGCTCACCAGTCGGCGGAACCCCGAACACTGAAGCTTTCTTT. Translated: CASSPVGGTPNTEAFF.

The rearrangement joins TRBV27 to TRBJ2-3, with D possibly called TRBD1 or TRBD2 (5 bases each). Trimming left V 3 bases short and J 0 bases short, with 22 bases between. Germline lookup yields CDR1 MNHEY and CDR2 SMNVEV (reference sequence). There are 19 residues in the CDR3. Here the CDR3 DNA reads TGTGCCAGCAGTTTCGGTTCGAGACGGGGCGCCCCTAGCACAGATACGCAGTATTTT. As protein: CASSFGSRRGAPSTDTQYF.

Many counts were recorded for this clonotype. The gene calls are TRBV4-2 and TRBJ2-3; 8 bases agree with TRBD1. Germline loops: CDR1 LGHNA, CDR2 YNFKEQ. The V and J ends lost 0 bases and 2 bases, in that order; junction bases with no gene match: 4. The CDR3 is 16 residues long. The CDR3 loop is CASSQDPGQDTDTQYF. The CDR3 DNA sequence: TGTGCCAGCAGCCAAGATCCGGGACAGGACACAGATACGCAGTATTTT.

Notes on this clonotype: This may come from a read error, since a much larger clone is one base off. V usage is TRBV28 and J usage is TRBJ2-3, with unresolved D. Germline V CDR1 and CDR2: MDHEN, SYDVKM. CDR3 length: 12 residues. The chain's CDR3 is CASSSRPDTQNF. The CDR3, as DNA: TGTGCCAGCAGTTCCCGGCCAGATACGCAGAATTTT. Complete variable domain (other parts from reference TRBV28 and TRBJ2-3): DVKVTQSSRYLVKRTGEKVFLECVQDMDHENMFWYRQDPGLGLRLIYFSYDVKMKEKGDIPEGYSVSREKKERFSLILESASTNQTSMYLCASSSRPDTQNFGPGTRLTVL.

The chain is built from TRBV9 and TRBJ2-1; TRBD2 aligns across 11 bases. V lost 4 bases to trimming and J lost 8 bases; unmatched junction nucleotides: 11. Per germline, CDR1 SGDLS and CDR2 YYNGEE. CDR3 length equals 16 residues. In DNA, the CDR3 is TGTGCCAGCAGCCCGATGACTAGCGGGATTGAAGATGAGCAGTTCTTC. This encodes CASSPMTSGIEDEQFF. Based on the CDR3 plus reference TRBV9 and TRBJ2-1, the full variable domain is DSGVTQTPKHLITATGQRVTLRCSPRSGDLSVYWYQQSLDQGLQFLIQYYNGEERAKGNILERFSAQQFPDLHSELNLSSLELGDSALYFCASSPMTSGIEDEQFFGPGTRLTVL.

This clonotype was observed many times. CDR3 loop: CASSSRLGDTQYF. The CDR3 DNA follows: TGTGCCAGCAGCTCCCGACTAGGTGATACGCAGTATTTT. V usage is TRBV7-2 and J usage is TRBJ2-3; tentative D call: TRBD2 (6 bases). The germline gives CDR1 SGHTA, CDR2 FQGNSA. The CDR3 extends over 13 amino acids. V was pared by 4 bases and J by 6 bases, with 11 bases between.

This clonotype showed up many times. The V gene is TRBV6-5, the J gene TRBJ1-1; 7 positions match TRBD1. Losses at the gene ends were 5 bases for V and 4 bases for J; bases not matched to a gene: 4. Germline V gene data show CDR1 as MNHEY and CDR2 as SVGAGI. The CDR3 is 13 residues long. The CDR3 reads CASSIGQVTEAFF. The CDR3 DNA is TGTGCCAGCAGTATTGGACAGGTCACTGAAGCTTTCTTT.

A word on this clonotype: With a much larger clone just one base away, this may be a read error. Without the conserved terminal phenylalanine or tryptophan, this CDR3 likely stems from a read error. The chain combines TRBV5-6 with TRBJ1-4; D not certain. This CDR3 region has 12 residues. The ends were cut back, 1 base at V and 14 bases at J, with 12 bases in the middle. CDR1 SGHDT and CDR2 YYEEEE come from the germline V gene. The CDR3 region is CASSLKSHVLFY. In nucleotides, the CDR3 is TGTGCCAGCAGCTTGAAAAGCCACGTCCTGTTTTAT.

The table lists this clonotype with many counts. The chain carries TRBV12-3 or TRBV12-4 and TRBJ2-5, with no clear D. The CDR3 spans 11 residues. The V end was cut by 5 bases, the J end by 5 bases, with 6 bases between. For the CDR3, the DNA is TGTGCCAGCAGTCCCGGGGAGACCCAGTACTTC. This encodes CASSPGETQYF.

The CDR3 sequence is CASSQDRVSREDTQYF. CDR3 bases: TGTGCCAGCAGCCAAGATCGGGTTTCCCGGGAAGATACGCAGTATTTT. The chain uses TRBV3-2 and TRBJ2-3; the table gives TRBD1 as D, unverified against the DNA. TRBV3-2 is annotated as a pseudogene. The length of the CDR3 is 16 residues.

On this clonotype: This may come from a read error, since a much larger clone is one base off. This chain joins TRBV6-5 and TRBJ2-3; D assignment may be TRBD1 or TRBD2 (5 bases each). V lost 6 bases and J 2 bases, leaving 18 bases between the germline ends. The CDR3 consists of 16 residues. The germline gives CDR1 MNHEY, CDR2 SVGAGI. The CDR3 DNA follows: TGTGCCAGCAGCGAAGAGGGGCGGACCGACACAGATACGCAGTATTTT. Its translation is CASSEEGRTDTDTQYF.

This clonotype was observed a handful of times. The V gene is TRBV27, the J gene TRBJ1-2; D remains ambiguous. V lost 4 bases and J lost 2, with 14 bases in between. This CDR3 is built from 15 residues. Per the germline V gene, CDR1 is MNHEY and CDR2 is SMNVEV (reference sequence). The chain's CDR3 is CASSYRAGLNYGYTF. The CDR3 DNA reads TGTGCCAGCAGTTACCGGGCGGGTCTGAACTATGGCTACACCTTC.

As for this clonotype: Possible read error: a much larger clone is one base away. The rearrangement links TRBV7-3 to TRBJ2-3; D gene ambiguous. The length of the CDR3 is 13 residues. Germline V gene lookup returns CDR1 SGHTA and CDR2 FQGTGA. The CDR3 reads CASSGGTTDAQYF. The DNA for the CDR3 is TGTGCCAGCAGCGGCGGCACCACAGATGCGCAGTATTTT.

The J gene is TRBJ2-7, the V gene TRBV5-6; TRBD1 matches at 7 bases. V lost 0 bases and J lost 3; bases outside the gene matches: 0. There are 13 residues in the CDR3. Germline lookup yields CDR1 SGHDT and CDR2 YYEEEE. The CDR3 DNA follows: TGTGCCAGCAGCTTGGGGACAGGCTACGAGCAGTACTTC. Translating it yields CASSLGTGYEQYF.

The chain recombines TRBV11-2 with TRBJ2-3; no clear D. Germline V lookup: CDR1 SGHAT, CDR2 FQNNGV. V shed 0 bases and J shed 5 bases, with 18 bases lying between them. This CDR3 has 17 amino acids. The CDR3 loop reads CASSLESATRRGDTQYF. The CDR3 DNA reads TGTGCCAGCAGCTTAGAATCGGCGACTCGTCGAGGAGATACGCAGTATTTT.

This clonotype was found many times. This chain uses TRBV21-1 with TRBJ1-1. TRBV21-1 is a known pseudogene. This CDR3 comprises 15 residues. CDR3 protein: CASSKRSKVRAEAFF. The CDR3 nucleotides are TGTGCCAGCAGCAAGCGATCGAAGGTGCGGGCTGAAGCTTTCTTT.